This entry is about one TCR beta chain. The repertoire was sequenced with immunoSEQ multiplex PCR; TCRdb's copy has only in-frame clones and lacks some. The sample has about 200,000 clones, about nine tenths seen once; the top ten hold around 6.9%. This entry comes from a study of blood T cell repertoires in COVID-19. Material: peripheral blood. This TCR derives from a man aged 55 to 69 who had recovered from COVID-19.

The CDR3 sequence is CASSEKGADSPLHF. Here the CDR3 DNA reads TGTGCCAGCAGTGAAAAGGGGGCCGATTCACCCCTCCACTTT. V usage is TRBV6-1 and J usage is TRBJ1-6; 7 bases line up with TRBD1. This CDR3 has 14 amino acids. The V gene end was trimmed by 2 bases and the J gene end by 8 bases; junction bases not matched to a gene: 3. The germline gives CDR1 MNHNS, CDR2 SASEGT.